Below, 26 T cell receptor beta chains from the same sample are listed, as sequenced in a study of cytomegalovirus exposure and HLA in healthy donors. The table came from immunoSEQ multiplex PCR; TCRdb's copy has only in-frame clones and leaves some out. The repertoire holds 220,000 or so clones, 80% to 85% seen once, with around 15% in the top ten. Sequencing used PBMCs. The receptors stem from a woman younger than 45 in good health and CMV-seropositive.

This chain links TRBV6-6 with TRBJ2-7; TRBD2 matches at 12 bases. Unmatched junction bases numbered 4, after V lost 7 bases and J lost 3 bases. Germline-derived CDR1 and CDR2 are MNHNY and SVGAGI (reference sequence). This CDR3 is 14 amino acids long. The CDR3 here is CASMLAGGDYEQYF. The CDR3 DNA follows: TGTGCCAGCATGCTAGCGGGAGGGGACTACGAGCAGTACTTC.

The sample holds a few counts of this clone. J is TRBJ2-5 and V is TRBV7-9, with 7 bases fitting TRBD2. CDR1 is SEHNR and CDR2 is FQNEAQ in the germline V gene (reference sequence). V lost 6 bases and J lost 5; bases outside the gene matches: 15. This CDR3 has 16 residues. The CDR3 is CASSNWAGDSRETQYF. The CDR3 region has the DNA TGTGCCAGCAGTAATTGGGCGGGAGATTCGAGGGAGACCCAGTACTTC.

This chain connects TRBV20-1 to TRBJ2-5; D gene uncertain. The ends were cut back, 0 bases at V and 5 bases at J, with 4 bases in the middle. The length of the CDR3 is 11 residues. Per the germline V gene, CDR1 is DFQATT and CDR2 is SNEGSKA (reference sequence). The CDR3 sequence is CSARDVETQYF. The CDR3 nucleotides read TGCAGTGCTAGAGATGTCGAGACCCAGTACTTC.

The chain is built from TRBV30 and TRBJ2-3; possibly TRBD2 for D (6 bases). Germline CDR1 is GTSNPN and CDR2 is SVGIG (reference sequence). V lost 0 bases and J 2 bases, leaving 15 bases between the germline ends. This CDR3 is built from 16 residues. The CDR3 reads CAWSVLTSWTTDTQYF. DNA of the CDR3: TGTGCCTGGAGTGTACTGACTAGTTGGACCACAGATACGCAGTATTTT.

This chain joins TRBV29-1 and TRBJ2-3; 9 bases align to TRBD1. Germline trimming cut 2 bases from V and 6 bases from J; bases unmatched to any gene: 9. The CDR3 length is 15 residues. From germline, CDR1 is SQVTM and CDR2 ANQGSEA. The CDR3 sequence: CSVETGTGLQDTQYF. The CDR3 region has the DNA TGCAGCGTTGAAACCGGGACAGGGCTTCAGGATACGCAGTATTTT.

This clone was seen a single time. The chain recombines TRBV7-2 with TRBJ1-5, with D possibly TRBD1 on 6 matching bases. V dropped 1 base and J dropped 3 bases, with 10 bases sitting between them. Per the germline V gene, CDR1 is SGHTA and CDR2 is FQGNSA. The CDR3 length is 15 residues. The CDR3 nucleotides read TGTGCCAGCAGCTTAGGGCGGGGGCCCAATCAGCCCCAGCATTTT. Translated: CASSLGRGPNQPQHF.

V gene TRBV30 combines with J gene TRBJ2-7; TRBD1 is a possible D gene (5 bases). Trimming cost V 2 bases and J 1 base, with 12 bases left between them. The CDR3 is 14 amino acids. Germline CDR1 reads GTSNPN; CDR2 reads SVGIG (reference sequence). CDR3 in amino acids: CAWSSYRSSYEQYF. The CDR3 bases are TGTGCCTGGAGTTCCTACAGGAGTTCCTACGAGCAGTACTTC.

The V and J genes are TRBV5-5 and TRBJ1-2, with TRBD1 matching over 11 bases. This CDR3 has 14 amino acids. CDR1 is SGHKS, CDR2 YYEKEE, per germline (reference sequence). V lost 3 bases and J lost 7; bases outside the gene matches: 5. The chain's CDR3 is CASSSGQGAFGYTF. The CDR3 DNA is TGTGCCAGCAGCTCTGGACAGGGGGCTTTTGGCTACACCTTC.

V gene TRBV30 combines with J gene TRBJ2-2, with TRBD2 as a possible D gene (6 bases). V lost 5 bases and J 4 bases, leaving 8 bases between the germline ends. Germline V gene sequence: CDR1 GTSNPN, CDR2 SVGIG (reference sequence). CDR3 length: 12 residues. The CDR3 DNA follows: TGTGCCTGGGCGGGGTCCACCGGGGAGCTGTTTTTT. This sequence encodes CAWAGSTGELFF. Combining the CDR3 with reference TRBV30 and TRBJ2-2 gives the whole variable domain SQTIHQWPATLVQPVGSPLSLECTVEGTSNPNLYWYRQAAGRGLQLLFYSVGIGQISSEVPQNLSASRPQDRQFILSSKKLLLSDSGFYLCAWAGSTGELFFGEGSRLTVL.

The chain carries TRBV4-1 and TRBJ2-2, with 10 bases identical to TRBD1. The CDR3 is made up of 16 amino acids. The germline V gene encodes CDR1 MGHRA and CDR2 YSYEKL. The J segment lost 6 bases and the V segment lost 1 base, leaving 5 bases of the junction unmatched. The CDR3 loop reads CASSQGLGQGAGELFF. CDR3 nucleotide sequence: TGCGCCAGCAGCCAAGGCCTTGGACAGGGGGCCGGGGAGCTGTTTTTT.

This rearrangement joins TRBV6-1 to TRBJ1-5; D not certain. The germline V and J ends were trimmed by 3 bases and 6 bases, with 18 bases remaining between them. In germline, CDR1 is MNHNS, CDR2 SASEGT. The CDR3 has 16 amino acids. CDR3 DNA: TGTGCCAGCAGTGACCTTCGGGCATCCGCGGGTCAGCCCCAGCATTTT. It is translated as CASSDLRASAGQPQHF.

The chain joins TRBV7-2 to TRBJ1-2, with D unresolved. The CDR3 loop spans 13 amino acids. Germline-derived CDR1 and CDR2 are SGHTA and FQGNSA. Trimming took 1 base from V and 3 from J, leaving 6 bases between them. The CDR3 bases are TGTGCCAGCAGCTTAGAGCGGTACTATGGCTACACCTTC. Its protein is CASSLERYYGYTF.

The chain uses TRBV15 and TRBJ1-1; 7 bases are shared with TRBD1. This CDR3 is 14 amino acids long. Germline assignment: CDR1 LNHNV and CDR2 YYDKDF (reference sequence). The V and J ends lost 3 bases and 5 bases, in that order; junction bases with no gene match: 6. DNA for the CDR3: TGTGCCACCAGCAGCAACAGGGGATGGACTGAAGCTTTCTTT. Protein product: CATSSNRGWTEAFF.

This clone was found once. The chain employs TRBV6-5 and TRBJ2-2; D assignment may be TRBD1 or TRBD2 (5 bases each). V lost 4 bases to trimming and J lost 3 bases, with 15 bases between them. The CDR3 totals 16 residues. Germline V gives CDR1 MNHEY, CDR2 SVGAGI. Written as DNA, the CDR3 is TGTGCCAGCAGTTCATTGACTCGAGGGGACACCGGGGAGCTGTTTTTT. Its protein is CASSSLTRGDTGELFF.

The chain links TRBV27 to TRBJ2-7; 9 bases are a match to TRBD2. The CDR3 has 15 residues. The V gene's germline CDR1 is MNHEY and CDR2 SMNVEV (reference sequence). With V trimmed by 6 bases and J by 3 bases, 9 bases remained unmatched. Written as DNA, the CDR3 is TGTGCCAGCAGCCACCGACTAGCGGAGGTCTACGAGCAGTACTTC. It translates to CASSHRLAEVYEQYF.

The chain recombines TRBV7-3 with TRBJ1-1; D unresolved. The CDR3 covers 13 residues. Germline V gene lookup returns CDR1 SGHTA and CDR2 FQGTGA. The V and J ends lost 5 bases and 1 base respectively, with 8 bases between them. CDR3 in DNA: TGTGCCAGCAGCCCCGGCCCGAACACTGAAGCTTTCTTT. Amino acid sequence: CASSPGPNTEAFF.

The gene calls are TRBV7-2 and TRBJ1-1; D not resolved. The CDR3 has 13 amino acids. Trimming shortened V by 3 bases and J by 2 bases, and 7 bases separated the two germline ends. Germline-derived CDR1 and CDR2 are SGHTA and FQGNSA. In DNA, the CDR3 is TGTGCCAGCAGCTTGGGCAGCAACACTGAAGCTTTCTTT. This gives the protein CASSLGSNTEAFF.

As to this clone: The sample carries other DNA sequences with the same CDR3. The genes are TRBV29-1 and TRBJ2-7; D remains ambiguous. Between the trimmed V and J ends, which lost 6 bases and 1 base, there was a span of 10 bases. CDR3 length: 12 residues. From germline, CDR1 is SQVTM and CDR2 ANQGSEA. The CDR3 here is CSVRTDSYEQYF. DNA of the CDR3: TGCAGCGTCCGGACCGATTCCTACGAGCAGTACTTC.

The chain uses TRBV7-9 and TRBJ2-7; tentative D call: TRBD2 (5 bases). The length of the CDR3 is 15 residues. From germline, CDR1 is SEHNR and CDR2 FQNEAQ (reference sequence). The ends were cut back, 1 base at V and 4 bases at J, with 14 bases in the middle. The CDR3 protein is CASSLERRVFYEQYF. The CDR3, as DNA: TGTGCCAGCAGCTTAGAGCGGCGAGTCTTTTACGAGCAGTACTTC.

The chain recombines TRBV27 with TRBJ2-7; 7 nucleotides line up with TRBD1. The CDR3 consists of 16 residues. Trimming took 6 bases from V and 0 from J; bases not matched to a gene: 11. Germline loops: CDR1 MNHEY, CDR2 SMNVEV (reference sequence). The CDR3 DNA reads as TGTGCCAGCAGACCTCACGGACAGGAGAACTCCTACGAGCAGTACTTC. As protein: CASRPHGQENSYEQYF.

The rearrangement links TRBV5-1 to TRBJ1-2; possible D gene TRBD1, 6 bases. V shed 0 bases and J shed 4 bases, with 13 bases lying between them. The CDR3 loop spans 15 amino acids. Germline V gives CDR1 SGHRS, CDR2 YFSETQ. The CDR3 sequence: CASSLAGGLGYGYTF. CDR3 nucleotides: TGCGCCAGCAGCTTGGCGGGGGGGCTCGGCTATGGCTACACCTTC.

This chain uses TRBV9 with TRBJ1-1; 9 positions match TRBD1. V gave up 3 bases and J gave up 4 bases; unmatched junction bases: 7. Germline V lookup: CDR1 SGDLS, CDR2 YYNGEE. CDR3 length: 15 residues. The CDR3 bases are TGTGCCAGCAGCGGGTATTTGACAGGGGGCACTGAAGCTTTCTTT. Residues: CASSGYLTGGTEAFF.

The CDR3 sequence is CASSVADEQFF. CDR3 bases: TGTGCCAGCAGTGTGGCGGATGAGCAGTTCTTC. The chain has TRBV2 and TRBJ2-1; D not certain. The CDR3 runs to 11 residues. Trimming cost V 4 bases and J 8 bases, with 6 bases left between them. CDR1 is SNHLY and CDR2 is FYNNEI in the germline V gene.

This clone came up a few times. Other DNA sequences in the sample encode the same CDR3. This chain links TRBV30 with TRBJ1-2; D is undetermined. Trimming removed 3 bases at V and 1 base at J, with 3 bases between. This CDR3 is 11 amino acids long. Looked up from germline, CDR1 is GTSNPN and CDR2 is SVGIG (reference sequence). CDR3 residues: CAWRLNYGYTF. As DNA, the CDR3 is TGTGCCTGGAGACTTAACTATGGCTACACCTTC.

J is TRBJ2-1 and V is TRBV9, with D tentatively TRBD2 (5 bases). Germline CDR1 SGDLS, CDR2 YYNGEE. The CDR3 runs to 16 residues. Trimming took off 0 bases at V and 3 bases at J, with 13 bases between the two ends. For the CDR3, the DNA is TGTGCCAGCAGCGTAGCAGTGGCTAGCAGCTACAATGAGCAGTTCTTC. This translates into CASSVAVASSYNEQFF.

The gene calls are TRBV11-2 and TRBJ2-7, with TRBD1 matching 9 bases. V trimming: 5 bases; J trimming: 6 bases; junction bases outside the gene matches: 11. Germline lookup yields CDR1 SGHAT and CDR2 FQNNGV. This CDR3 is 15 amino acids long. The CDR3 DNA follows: TGTGCCAGCAGCAATGGGGGACAGGGAGGTTTCGAGCAGTACTTC. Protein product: CASSNGGQGGFEQYF.